This T cell receptor beta chain was obtained from a study of T cell responses to AZD1222 COVID-19 vaccine. Study results and limitations: Females made up more of the donors, who were largely white British, and clonal diversity may have come out too low. In all cases, repertoires were sampled only after the peak T cell response.

Of note for this clone: The target antigen is unknown.

V shed 4 bases and J 3 bases; nucleotides not matched to a gene: 2. The germline V gene encodes CDR1 LGHDT and CDR2 YNNKEL (reference sequence). The CDR3 length is 13 residues. The table came from immunoSEQ multiplex PCR; TCRdb's copy has only in-frame clones and leaves some out. Of 180,000 or so clones listed, 90% to 95% are singletons. This TCR derives from an adult in good health. Sequencing was performed on peripheral blood, taken on day 0 of AZD1222 vaccination. The genes are TRBV3-1 (or the pseudogene TRBV3-2) and TRBJ2-7; 8 nucleotides agree with TRBD2. CDR3 coding DNA: TGTGCCAGCAGCCGGGGACTAGACTACGAGCAGTACTTC. Its translation is CASSRGLDYEQYF.